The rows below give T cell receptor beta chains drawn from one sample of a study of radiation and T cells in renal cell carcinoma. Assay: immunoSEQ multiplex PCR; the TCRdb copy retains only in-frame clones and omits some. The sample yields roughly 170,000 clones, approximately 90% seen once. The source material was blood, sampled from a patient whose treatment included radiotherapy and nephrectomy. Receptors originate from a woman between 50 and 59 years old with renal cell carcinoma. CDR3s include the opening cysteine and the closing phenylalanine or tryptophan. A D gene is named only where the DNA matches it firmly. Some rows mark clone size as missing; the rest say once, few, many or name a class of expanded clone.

CDR3aa: CASSLAGEVTGELFF; CDR3nt: TGTGCCAGCAGCTTAGCGGGGGAAGTCACCGGGGAGCTGTTTTTT; d_gene: -; v_gene: TRBV7-2; len: 15; j_gene: TRBJ2-2; abundance: -
CDR3aa: CASSYDRDYGYTF; CDR3nt: TGTGCCAGCAGTTACGACAGAGACTATGGCTACACCTTC; d_gene: -; v_gene: TRBV6-6; len: 13; j_gene: TRBJ1-2; abundance: -
CDR3aa: CASSQGGFGGEQYF; CDR3nt: TGTGCCAGCTCCCAAGGCGGATTCGGAGGGGAGCAGTACTTC; d_gene: -; v_gene: TRBV6-1; len: 14; j_gene: TRBJ2-7; abundance: -
CDR3aa: CASTKTQGQGYSPLHF; CDR3nt: TGTGCCAGCACCAAAACTCAGGGGCAGGGGTATTCACCCCTCCACTTT; d_gene: -; v_gene: TRBV6-6; len: 16; j_gene: TRBJ1-6; abundance: -
CDR3aa: CASSVDGASGANVLTF; CDR3nt: TGTGCCAGCAGCGTGGACGGAGCCTCTGGGGCCAACGTCCTGACTTTC; d_gene: -; v_gene: TRBV9; len: 16; j_gene: TRBJ2-6; abundance: once
CDR3aa: CASSPGQGYNYGYTF; CDR3nt: TGCGCCAGCAGCCCGGGACAGGGTTACAACTATGGCTACACCTTC; d_gene: TRBD1; v_gene: TRBV5-1; len: 15; j_gene: TRBJ1-2; abundance: -
CDR3aa: CASSLSLAGNEAFF; CDR3nt: TGTGCCAGCAGCTTATCTCTAGCCGGTAATGAAGCTTTCTTT; d_gene: -; v_gene: TRBV7-2; len: 14; j_gene: TRBJ1-1; abundance: -
CDR3aa: CASSVAGQGHEQFF; CDR3nt: TGTGCCAGCAGCGTAGCTGGACAGGGACATGAGCAGTTCTTC; d_gene: TRBD1; v_gene: TRBV9; len: 14; j_gene: TRBJ2-1; abundance: -
CDR3aa: CASSATTGLHYGYTF; CDR3nt: TGCGCCAGCAGCGCCACCACAGGGTTACACTATGGCTACACCTTC; d_gene: -; v_gene: TRBV5-1; len: 15; j_gene: TRBJ1-2; abundance: -
CDR3aa: CAWSGRGVMNTEAFF; CDR3nt: TGTGCCTGGAGTGGAAGGGGTGTGATGAACACTGAAGCTTTCTTT; d_gene: -; v_gene: TRBV30; len: 15; j_gene: TRBJ1-1; abundance: -
CDR3aa: CASSRRGGDGYTF; CDR3nt: TGTGCCAGCTCTCGCAGGGGAGGAGATGGCTACACCTTC; d_gene: -; v_gene: TRBV18; len: 13; j_gene: TRBJ1-2; abundance: -
CDR3aa: CASSGDREYGYTF; CDR3nt: TGTGCCAGCAGCGGGGACAGGGAATATGGCTACACCTTC; d_gene: TRBD1; v_gene: TRBV2; len: 13; j_gene: TRBJ1-2; abundance: -
CDR3aa: CASNPIGGLRNQPQHF; CDR3nt: TGTGCCAGCAACCCAATAGGGGGGTTAAGGAATCAGCCCCAGCATTTT; d_gene: -; v_gene: TRBV5-8; len: 16; j_gene: TRBJ1-5; abundance: -
CDR3aa: CASSPRAVNTEAFF; CDR3nt: TGTGCCAGCTCACCACGGGCGGTGAACACTGAAGCTTTCTTT; d_gene: -; v_gene: TRBV18; len: 14; j_gene: TRBJ1-1; abundance: -
CDR3aa: CASSQGTNSYGYTF; CDR3nt: TGCGCCAGCAGCCAAGGGACAAACTCGTATGGCTACACCTTC; d_gene: -; v_gene: TRBV4-3; len: 14; j_gene: TRBJ1-2; abundance: few
CDR3aa: CATSREVSNQPQHF; CDR3nt: TGTGCCACCAGCAGAGAGGTGAGCAATCAGCCCCAGCATTTT; d_gene: -; v_gene: TRBV15; len: 14; j_gene: TRBJ1-5; abundance: few